This note documents a single T cell receptor beta chain sequence. Its antigen remains unknown. This sample stems from a study of T-cell memory formation after mild COVID-19. Notes on the study in general: CD4+ contracting clones were found mainly in CM and EM, and CD8+ ones in EMRA. There were some responding clones in pre-infection memory, which suggested that cross-reactive memory had joined. Contracting clones from day 15 to 85 showed balanced CD4/CD8; later expanders favored CD4+.

Constant-segment primers served in 5'RACE that generated TCR alpha and TCR beta cDNA libraries bearing sample barcodes and UMIs. TCRdb passed the 5' RACE reads through MiXCR, listing each CDR3 protein once. The table has under 450,000 distinct CDR3 sequences, more than 20% seen once. The V end was cut by 0 bases, the J end by 11 bases, with 0 bases between. Germline CDR1 MGHRA, CDR2 YSYEKL. The CDR3 totals 9 residues. This sequence was found in an adult woman who had mild COVID-19 (a few samples of this study predate the infection). Cell type and time point are not known. The rearrangement links TRBV4-1 to TRBJ2-3, with D hard to call. Input material: PBMCs or a T cell subset sorted from them (not recorded which). CDR3 DNA: TGCGCCAGCAGCCAAGAGCAGTATTTT. Protein: CASSQEQYF.